The T cell receptor beta chain described here comes from a study of blood T cell repertoires in COVID-19. Background on the study: Nucleic acid was either cDNA or gDNA, and it came from T cells, B-cell-depleted T cells, or PBMCs.

Authors' methods: Quantification of nucleated cells was approximated via reference gene primer amplification. Clones were read by immunoSEQ multiplex PCR, and TCRdb kept only the in-frame ones, dropping some. V, J and clone size are taken as reported in that table, and D and trimming were inferred from the DNA itself. The sample consists of roughly 250,000 clones, roughly four fifths of them appearing once. The CDR3 has 16 amino acids. Germline CDR1 SEHNR, CDR2 FQNEAQ (reference sequence). Trimming at V came to 5 bases and at J to 2 bases, leaving 11 bases not matched to a gene. Material for sequencing was peripheral blood. V usage is TRBV7-9 and J usage is TRBJ2-7, with 8 positions matching TRBD1. This TCR came from a person between 65 and 80 years old with COVID-19, enrolled during active disease. CDR3 in amino acids: CASSNPPGTGAYEQYF. The DNA of the CDR3 is TGTGCCAGCAGCAACCCTCCCGGGACAGGTGCCTACGAGCAGTACTTC.